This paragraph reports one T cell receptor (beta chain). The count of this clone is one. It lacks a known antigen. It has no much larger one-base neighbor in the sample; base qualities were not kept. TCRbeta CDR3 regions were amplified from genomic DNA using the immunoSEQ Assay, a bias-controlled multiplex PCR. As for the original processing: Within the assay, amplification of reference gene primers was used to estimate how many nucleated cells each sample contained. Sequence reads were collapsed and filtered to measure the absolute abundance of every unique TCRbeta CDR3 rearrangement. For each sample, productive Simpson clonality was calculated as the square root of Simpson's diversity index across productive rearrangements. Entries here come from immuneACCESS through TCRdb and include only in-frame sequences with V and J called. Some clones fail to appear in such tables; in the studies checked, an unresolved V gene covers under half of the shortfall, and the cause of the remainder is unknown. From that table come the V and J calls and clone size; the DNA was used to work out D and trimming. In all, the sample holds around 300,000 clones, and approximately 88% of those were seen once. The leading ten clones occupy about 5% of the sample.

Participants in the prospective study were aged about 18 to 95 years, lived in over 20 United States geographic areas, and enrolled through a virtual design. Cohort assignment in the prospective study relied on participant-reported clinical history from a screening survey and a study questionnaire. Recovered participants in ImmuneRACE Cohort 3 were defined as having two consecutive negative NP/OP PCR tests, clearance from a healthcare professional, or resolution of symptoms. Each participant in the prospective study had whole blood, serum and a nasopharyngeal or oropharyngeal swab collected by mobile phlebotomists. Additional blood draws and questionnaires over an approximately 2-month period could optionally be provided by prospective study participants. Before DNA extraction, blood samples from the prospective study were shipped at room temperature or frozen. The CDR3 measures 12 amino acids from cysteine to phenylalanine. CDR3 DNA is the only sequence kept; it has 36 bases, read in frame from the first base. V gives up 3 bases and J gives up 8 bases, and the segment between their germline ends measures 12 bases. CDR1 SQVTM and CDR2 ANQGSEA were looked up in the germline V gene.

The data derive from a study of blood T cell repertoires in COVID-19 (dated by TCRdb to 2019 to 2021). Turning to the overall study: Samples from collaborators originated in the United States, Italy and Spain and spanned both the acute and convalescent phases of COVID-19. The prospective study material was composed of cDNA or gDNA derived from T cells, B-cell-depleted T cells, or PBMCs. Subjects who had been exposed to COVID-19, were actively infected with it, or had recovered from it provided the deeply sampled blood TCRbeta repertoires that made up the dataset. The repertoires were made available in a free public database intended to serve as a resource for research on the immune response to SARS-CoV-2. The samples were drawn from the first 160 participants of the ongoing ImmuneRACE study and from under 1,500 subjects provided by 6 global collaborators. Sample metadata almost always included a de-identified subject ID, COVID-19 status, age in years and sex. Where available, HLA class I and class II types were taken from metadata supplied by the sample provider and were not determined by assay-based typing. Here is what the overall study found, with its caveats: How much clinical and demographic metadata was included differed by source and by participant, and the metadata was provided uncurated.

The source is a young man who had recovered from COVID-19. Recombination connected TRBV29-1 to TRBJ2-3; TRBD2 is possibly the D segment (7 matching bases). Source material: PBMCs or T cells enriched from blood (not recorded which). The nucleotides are TGCAGCGTTGACATTAGGGGGGGTACGCAGTATTTT. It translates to CSVDIRGGTQYF.